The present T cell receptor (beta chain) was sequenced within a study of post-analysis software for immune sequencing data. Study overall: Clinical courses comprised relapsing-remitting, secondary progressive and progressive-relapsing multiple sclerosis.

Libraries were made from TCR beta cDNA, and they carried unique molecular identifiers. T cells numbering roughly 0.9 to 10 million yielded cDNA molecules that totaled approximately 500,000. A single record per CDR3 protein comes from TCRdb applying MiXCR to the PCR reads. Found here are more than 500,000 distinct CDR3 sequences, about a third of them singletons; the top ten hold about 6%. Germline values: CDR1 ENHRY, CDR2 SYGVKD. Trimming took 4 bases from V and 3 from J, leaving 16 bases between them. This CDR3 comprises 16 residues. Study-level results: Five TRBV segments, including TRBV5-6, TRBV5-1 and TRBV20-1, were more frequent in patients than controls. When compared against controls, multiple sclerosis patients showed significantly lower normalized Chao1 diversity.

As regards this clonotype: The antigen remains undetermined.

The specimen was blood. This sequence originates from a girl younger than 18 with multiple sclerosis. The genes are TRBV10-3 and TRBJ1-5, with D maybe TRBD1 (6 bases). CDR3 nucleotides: TGTGCCATCAGTGTTGCGGGGGGGCACCTCAATCAGCCCCAGCATTTT. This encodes CAISVAGGHLNQPQHF.